One and the same sample provided the 10 T cell receptor beta chains below, sequenced in a study of cytomegalovirus exposure and HLA in healthy donors. The PCR contained 60 Vbeta and 13 Jbeta primers. Measured with immunoSEQ multiplex PCR; TCRdb has only the in-frame clones, and not every one. The sample carries 90,000 to 150,000 clones, approximately 84% recorded once. Sequenced: PBMCs. The receptors shown here come from a man over 45 in good health and CMV-seronegative.

The DNA for the CDR3 is TGTGCCAGCAGGCCATACACGCACACCGGGGAGCTGTTTTTT. It translates to CASRPYTHTGELFF. The chain links TRBV6-5 to TRBJ2-2; no firm D call. The CDR3 is made up of 14 amino acids. The V gene's germline CDR1 is MNHEY and CDR2 SVGAGI. The ends were cut back, 6 bases at V and 3 bases at J, with 11 bases in the middle.

The chain is built from TRBV28 and TRBJ2-5, with D possibly being TRBD2 (6 bases). Germline CDR1 is MDHEN and CDR2 is SYDVKM. V lost 0 bases to trimming and J lost 5 bases, with 16 bases between them. The CDR3 runs to 16 residues. The CDR3 nucleotides read TGTGCCAGCAGTTTATGGCCGGTTCGTGGGGGGGAGACCCAGTACTTC. Its protein product is CASSLWPVRGGETQYF.

The CDR3 loop is CASSHSGDRYQPQHF. The CDR3 DNA reads TGTGCCAGCAGCCACTCCGGGGACAGGTATCAGCCCCAGCATTTT. This chain uses TRBV7-2 with TRBJ1-5, with 8 bases aligning to TRBD1. The CDR3 runs to 15 residues. Looked up from germline, CDR1 is SGHTA and CDR2 is FQGNSA. The J segment lost 5 bases and the V segment lost 5 bases, leaving 8 bases of the junction unmatched.

The chain combines TRBV7-9 with TRBJ2-5, with a tentative D call TRBD1 (6 bases). The CDR3 totals 14 residues. V was pared by 6 bases and J by 5 bases, with 16 bases between. From germline, CDR1 is SEHNR and CDR2 FQNEAQ (reference sequence). CDR3 in DNA: TGTGCCAGCAGGGAAAGGGGGAGTGCGGAGACCCAGTACTTC. Protein sequence: CASRERGSAETQYF.

The chain couples TRBV7-2 to TRBJ2-7, with TRBD1 matching 9 bases. This CDR3 is 14 amino acids long. Germline trimming cut 5 bases from V and 1 base from J; bases unmatched to any gene: 3. In germline, CDR1 is SGHTA, CDR2 FQGNSA. This CDR3 reads CASSQGTGSYEQYF. The CDR3 DNA reads as TGTGCCAGCAGCCAAGGGACAGGGTCCTACGAGCAGTACTTC.

This clone was counted a single time. The CDR3 is CASSDRQGVVEQYF. CDR3 nucleotide sequence: TGTGCCAGCAGCGACCGACAGGGGGTGGTCGAGCAGTACTTC. The genes are TRBV13 and TRBJ2-7, with 9 bases aligning to TRBD1. J was trimmed by 6 bases and V by 5 bases; bases with no gene match: 8. Germline V gene lookup returns CDR1 PRHDT and CDR2 FYEKMQ (reference sequence). CDR3 length: 14 amino acids.

The chain is built from TRBV5-1 and TRBJ1-1; D is ambiguous. The CDR3 consists of 13 residues. CDR1 is SGHRS, CDR2 YFSETQ, per germline. Trimming shortened V by 3 bases and J by 1 base, and 7 bases separated the two germline ends. In DNA, the CDR3 is TGCGCCAGCAGCTCAACAGCGAACACTGAAGCTTTCTTT. It yields the protein CASSSTANTEAFF.

V is TRBV9 and J is TRBJ2-7, with 7 bases aligning to TRBD2. The junction had 6 bases not matched to a gene; V was cut back by 0 bases and J by 3 bases. The germline gives CDR1 SGDLS, CDR2 YYNGEE. This CDR3 is built from 15 residues. CDR3 sequence: CASSVAGGLDYEQYF. CDR3 nucleotides: TGTGCCAGCAGCGTAGCTGGAGGACTAGACTACGAGCAGTACTTC.

This clone turned up a few times. One end of the junction varies from germline; a read error may be responsible. The chain joins TRBV7-2 to TRBJ2-2; D may be TRBD2 (6 bases). This CDR3 comprises 13 residues. The germline CDR1 and CDR2 sequences are SGHTA and FQGNSA. This CDR3 is CASSYGRGGELVF. The DNA for the CDR3 is TGTGCCAGCAGCTACGGGCGGGGCGGGGAGCTGGTTTTT.

The chain employs TRBV19 and TRBJ2-1; D may be TRBD2 (5 bases). The CDR3 contains 15 residues. In germline, CDR1 is LNHDA, CDR2 SQIVND (reference sequence). The ends were cut back, 3 bases at V and 3 bases at J, with 12 bases in the middle. This chain's CDR3 is CASSILGGLYNEQFF. The CDR3 DNA reads TGTGCCAGTAGTATCTTGGGCGGGCTCTACAATGAGCAGTTCTTC.